The 6 T cell receptor beta chains below come from one sample, sequenced in a study of T-cell reconstitution after alpha-beta-depleted transplantation in children. Construction of the TCRbeta library involved unique molecular identifiers. TCRdb re-derived calls from the PCR reads in MiXCR, one entry per CDR3 protein. The sample records about 580,000 distinct CDR3 sequences, 20% to 25% being singletons. Sequenced material: PBMCs, mostly from graft donor cells, taken 360 days after TCRalphabeta/CD19-depleted stem cell transplant. The origin of the receptors is a boy under two years old who had a stem cell transplant for acute myeloid leukemia, so the T cells may come from the graft donor.

This clonotype was observed a few times. The chain employs TRBV29-1 and TRBJ2-1; D not certain. Germline CDR1 SQVTM, CDR2 ANQGSEA. CDR3 length: 14 amino acids. V dropped 4 bases and J dropped 0 bases, with 10 bases sitting between them. CDR3 DNA sequence: TGCAGCGTTGCGAACCGAAACTCCTACAATGAGCAGTTCTTC. This codes for CSVANRNSYNEQFF.

In this sample, this clonotype turned up a few times. The V and J genes are TRBV5-1 and TRBJ2-4; D unclear. Germline CDR1 SGHRS, CDR2 YFSETQ. The CDR3 has 15 amino acids. Trimming took 2 bases from V and 3 from J, leaving 12 bases between them. This CDR3 reads CASSFGRQYKNIQYF. CDR3 sequence (DNA): TGCGCCAGCAGCTTTGGACGGCAGTACAAAAACATTCAGTACTTC.

This clonotype was found many times. V usage is TRBV20-1 and J usage is TRBJ2-7, with TRBD2 as a possible D gene (6 bases). Germline V lookup: CDR1 DFQATT, CDR2 SNEGSKA (reference sequence). The CDR3 runs to 13 residues. Trimming removed 2 bases at V and 5 bases at J, with 13 bases between. This CDR3 reads CSARYTREDEQYF. The CDR3 DNA follows: TGCAGTGCTAGATACACCAGGGAGGACGAGCAGTACTTC.

The chain is built from TRBV25-1 and TRBJ1-1; D is perhaps TRBD1 (5 bases). CDR1 MGHDK and CDR2 SYGVNS come from the germline V gene. The CDR3 consists of 14 residues. Trimming removed 2 bases at V and 1 base at J, with 8 bases between. The CDR3 nucleotides are TGTGCCAGCAGTGAAAGGGGCCGGAACACTGAAGCTTTCTTT. Translated, it gives CASSERGRNTEAFF.

This clonotype was detected many times. The CDR3 nucleotides are TGTGCCAGCAGTTTTGGGCGGGGCGCCCTCTATGGCTACACCTTC. Its translation is CASSFGRGALYGYTF. V usage is TRBV12-3 or TRBV12-4 and J usage is TRBJ1-2; tentative D call: TRBD1 (5 bases). The CDR3 has 15 amino acids. Deletions cut 3 bases from V and 4 bases from J, with 15 bases between.

At least ten counts were recorded for this clonotype. V usage is TRBV6-5 and J usage is TRBJ2-1; D ambiguous. This CDR3 has 14 residues. Germline V CDR1 and CDR2: MNHEY, SVGAGI. V lost 6 bases and J 10 bases, leaving 19 bases between the germline ends. The CDR3 reads CASSPYGLSDEQFF. CDR3 in DNA: TGTGCCAGCAGCCCCTATGGGCTATCGGACGAGCAGTTCTTC.